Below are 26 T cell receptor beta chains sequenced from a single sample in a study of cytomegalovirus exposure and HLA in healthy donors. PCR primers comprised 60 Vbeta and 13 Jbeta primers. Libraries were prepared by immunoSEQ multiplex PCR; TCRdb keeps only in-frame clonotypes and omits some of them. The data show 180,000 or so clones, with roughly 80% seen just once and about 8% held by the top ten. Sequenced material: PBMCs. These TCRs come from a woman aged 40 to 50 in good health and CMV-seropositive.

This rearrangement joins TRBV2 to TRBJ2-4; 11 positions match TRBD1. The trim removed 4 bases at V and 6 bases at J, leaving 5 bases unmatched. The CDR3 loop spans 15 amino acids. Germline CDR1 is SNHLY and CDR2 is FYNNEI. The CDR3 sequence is CASSVGTGGGNIQYF. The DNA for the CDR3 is TGTGCCAGCAGTGTTGGGACAGGGGGTGGAAACATTCAGTACTTC.

The CDR3 DNA follows: TGTGCCAGCAGCTCCCATACGGGCAGGGGAACAAGGTCTGGGGCCAACGTCCTGACTTTC. This sequence encodes CASSSHTGRGTRSGANVLTF. J is TRBJ2-6 and V is TRBV28, with a weak D call TRBD1 (6 bases). Germline V CDR1 and CDR2: MDHEN, SYDVKM. The CDR3 contains 20 residues. Trimming pared 6 bases from V and 1 base from J, leaving 25 bases between.

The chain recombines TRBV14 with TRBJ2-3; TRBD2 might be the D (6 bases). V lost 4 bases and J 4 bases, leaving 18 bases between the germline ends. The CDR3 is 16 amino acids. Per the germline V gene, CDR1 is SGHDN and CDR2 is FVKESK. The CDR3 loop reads CASSPGFGGAPDTQYF. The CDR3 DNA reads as TGTGCCAGCAGCCCCGGGTTTGGAGGGGCCCCAGATACGCAGTATTTT.

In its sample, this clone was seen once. The CDR3, as DNA: TGTGCCAGTAGTTCCAGGACTAGCGGGATCTCCTACAATGAGCAGTTCTTC. Its protein product is CASSSRTSGISYNEQFF. The rearrangement uses TRBV19 and TRBJ2-1; the match to TRBD2 covers 12 bases. The CDR3 sequence is 17 residues long. V dropped 5 bases and J dropped 0; count of bases not matched to a gene: 5. Germline CDR1 LNHDA, CDR2 SQIVND (reference sequence).

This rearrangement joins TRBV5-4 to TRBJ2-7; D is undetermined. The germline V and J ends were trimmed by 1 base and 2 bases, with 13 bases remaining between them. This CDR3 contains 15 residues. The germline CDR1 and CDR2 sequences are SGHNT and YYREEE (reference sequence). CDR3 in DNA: TGTGCCAGCAGCTTGTCCAGGTCTTTAACCTACGAGCAGTACTTC. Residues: CASSLSRSLTYEQYF.

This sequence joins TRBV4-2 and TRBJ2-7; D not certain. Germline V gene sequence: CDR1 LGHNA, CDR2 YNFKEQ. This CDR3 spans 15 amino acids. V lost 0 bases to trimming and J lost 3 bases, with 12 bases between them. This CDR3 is CASSQDLGRIYEQYF. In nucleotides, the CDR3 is TGTGCCAGCAGCCAAGATCTGGGCAGAATCTACGAGCAGTACTTC.

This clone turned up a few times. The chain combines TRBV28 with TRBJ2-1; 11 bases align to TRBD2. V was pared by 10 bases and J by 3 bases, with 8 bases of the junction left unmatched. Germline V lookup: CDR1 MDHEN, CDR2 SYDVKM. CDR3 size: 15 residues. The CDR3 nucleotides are TGTGCCATTAGATTAGGGACTAGCGGCTACAATGAGCAGTTCTTC. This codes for CAIRLGTSGYNEQFF.

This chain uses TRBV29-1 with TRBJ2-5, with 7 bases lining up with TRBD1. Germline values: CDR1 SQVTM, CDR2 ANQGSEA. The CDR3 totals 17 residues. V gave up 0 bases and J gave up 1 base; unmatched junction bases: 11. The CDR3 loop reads CSVEDYILGTAQETQYF. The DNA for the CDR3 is TGCAGCGTTGAAGACTATATTCTCGGGACAGCCCAAGAGACCCAGTACTTC.

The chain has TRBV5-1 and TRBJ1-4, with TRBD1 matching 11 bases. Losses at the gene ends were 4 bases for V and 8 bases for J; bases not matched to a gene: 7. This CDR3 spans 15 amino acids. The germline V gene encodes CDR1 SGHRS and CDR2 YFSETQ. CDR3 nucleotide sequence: TGCGCCAGCAGCGAAAAGGGACAGGGGGTAGAAAAACTGTTTTTT. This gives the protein CASSEKGQGVEKLFF.

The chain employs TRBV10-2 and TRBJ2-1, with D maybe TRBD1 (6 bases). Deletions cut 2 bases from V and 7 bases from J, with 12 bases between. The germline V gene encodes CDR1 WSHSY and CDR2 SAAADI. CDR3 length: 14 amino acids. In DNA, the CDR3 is TGCGCCAGCAGTGAGCAGGGGTTGGAAAATGAGCAGTTCTTC. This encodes CASSEQGLENEQFF.

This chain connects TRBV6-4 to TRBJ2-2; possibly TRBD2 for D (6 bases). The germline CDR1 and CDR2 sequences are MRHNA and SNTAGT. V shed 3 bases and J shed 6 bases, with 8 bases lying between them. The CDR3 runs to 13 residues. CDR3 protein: CASSELAAGELFF. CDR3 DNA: TGTGCCAGCAGTGAACTAGCAGCCGGGGAGCTGTTTTTT.

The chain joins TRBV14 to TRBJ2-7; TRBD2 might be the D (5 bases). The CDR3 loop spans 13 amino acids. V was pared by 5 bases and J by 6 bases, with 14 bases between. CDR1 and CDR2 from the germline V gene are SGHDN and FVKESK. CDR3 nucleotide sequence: TGTGCCAGCAGCTCTCGGACTCGGTCCGAGCAGTACTTC. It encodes CASSSRTRSEQYF.

The CDR3 protein is CASSLVVLARVEGHEQFF. CDR3 in DNA: TGTGCCAGCAGCTTAGTGGTGCTAGCTAGAGTCGAAGGACATGAGCAGTTCTTC. The chain recombines TRBV7-2 with TRBJ2-1, with a weak D call TRBD2 (5 bases). Per the germline V gene, CDR1 is SGHTA and CDR2 is FQGNSA. This CDR3 region has 18 residues. Between the trimmed V and J ends, which lost 1 base and 8 bases, there was a span of 24 bases. The entire variable domain, with the rest obtained from reference TRBV7-2 and TRBJ2-1, is as follows: GAGVSQSPSNKVTEKGKDVELRCDPISGHTALYWYRQSLGQGLEFLIYFQGNSAPDKSGLPSDRFSAERTGGSVSTLTIQRTQQEDSAVYLCASSLVVLARVEGHEQFFGPGTRLTVL.

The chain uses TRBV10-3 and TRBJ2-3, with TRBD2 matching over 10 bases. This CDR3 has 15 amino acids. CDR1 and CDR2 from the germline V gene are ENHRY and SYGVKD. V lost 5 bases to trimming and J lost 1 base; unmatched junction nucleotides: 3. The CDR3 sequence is CAISNLAGGTDTQYF. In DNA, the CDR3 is TGTGCCATCAGTAATCTAGCGGGAGGCACAGATACGCAGTATTTT.

The CDR3: CSVDPGYYGYTF. The CDR3 DNA reads as TGCAGCGTTGATCCAGGGTACTATGGCTACACCTTC. The chain couples TRBV29-1 to TRBJ1-2; D is possibly TRBD1 (5 bases). Trimming took 3 bases from V and 3 from J, leaving 8 bases between them. There are 12 residues in the CDR3. Germline V lookup: CDR1 SQVTM, CDR2 ANQGSEA.

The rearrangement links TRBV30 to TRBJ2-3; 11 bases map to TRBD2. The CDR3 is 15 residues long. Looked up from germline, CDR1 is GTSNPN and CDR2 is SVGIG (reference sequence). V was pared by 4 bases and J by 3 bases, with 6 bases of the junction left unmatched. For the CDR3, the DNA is TGTGCCTGGACGCTAGCGGGAGGTGGAACAGATACGCAGTATTTT. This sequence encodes CAWTLAGGGTDTQYF.

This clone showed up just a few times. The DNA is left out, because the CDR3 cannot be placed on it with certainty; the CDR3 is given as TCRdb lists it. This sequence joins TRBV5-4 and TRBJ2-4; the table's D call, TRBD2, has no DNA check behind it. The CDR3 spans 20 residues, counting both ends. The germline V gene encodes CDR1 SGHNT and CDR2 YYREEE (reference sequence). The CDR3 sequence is CASSFFGSGLAGGPKNIQYF.

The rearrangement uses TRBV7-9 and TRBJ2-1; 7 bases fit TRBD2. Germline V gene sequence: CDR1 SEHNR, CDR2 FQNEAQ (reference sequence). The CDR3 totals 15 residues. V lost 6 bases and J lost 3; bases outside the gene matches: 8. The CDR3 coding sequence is TGTGCCAGCAGGGTAGATGGCGGGAGCTACAATGAGCAGTTCTTC. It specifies CASRVDGGSYNEQFF.

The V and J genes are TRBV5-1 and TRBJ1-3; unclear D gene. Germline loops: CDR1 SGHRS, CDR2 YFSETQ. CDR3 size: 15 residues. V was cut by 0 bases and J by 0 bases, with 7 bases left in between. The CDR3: CASSLDISSGNTIYF. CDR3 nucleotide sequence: TGCGCCAGCAGCTTGGACATCAGCTCTGGAAACACCATATATTTT.

CDR3 loop: CASSYPGPPNTEAFF. The DNA of the CDR3 is TGTGCCAGCAGTTACCCGGGTCCTCCGAACACTGAAGCTTTCTTT. The rearrangement uses TRBV28 and TRBJ1-1; no clear D. This CDR3 is built from 15 residues. Trimming took 4 bases from V and 1 from J, leaving 13 bases between them. The germline gives CDR1 MDHEN, CDR2 SYDVKM. Together with reference TRBV28 and TRBJ1-1, the CDR3 gives the full variable domain: DVKVTQSSRYLVKRTGEKVFLECVQDMDHENMFWYRQDPGLGLRLIYFSYDVKMKEKGDIPEGYSVSREKKERFSLILESASTNQTSMYLCASSYPGPPNTEAFFGQGTRLTVV.

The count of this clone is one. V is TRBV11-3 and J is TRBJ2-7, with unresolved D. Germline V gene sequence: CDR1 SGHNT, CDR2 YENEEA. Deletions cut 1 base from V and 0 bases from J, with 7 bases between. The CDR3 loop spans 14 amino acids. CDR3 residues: CASSLGGSSYEQYF. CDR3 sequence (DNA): TGTGCCAGCAGCTTAGGTGGCAGCTCCTACGAGCAGTACTTC.

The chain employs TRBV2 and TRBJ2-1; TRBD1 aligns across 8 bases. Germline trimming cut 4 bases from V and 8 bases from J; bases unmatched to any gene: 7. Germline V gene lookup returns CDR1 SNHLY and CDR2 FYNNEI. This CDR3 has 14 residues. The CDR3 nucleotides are TGTGCCAGCAGTGGGCAGGGGGCGAGGGATGAGCAGTTCTTC. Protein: CASSGQGARDEQFF.

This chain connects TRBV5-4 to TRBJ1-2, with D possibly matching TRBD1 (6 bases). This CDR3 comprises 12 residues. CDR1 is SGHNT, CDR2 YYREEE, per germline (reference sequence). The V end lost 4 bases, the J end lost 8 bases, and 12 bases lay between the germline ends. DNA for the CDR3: TGTGCCAGCAGCCCGGGAGGGGGGGGCTACACCTTC. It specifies CASSPGGGGYTF.

In DNA, the CDR3 is TGTGCCAGCAGCGGGACTAGATCGGGCGAGCAGTACTTC. Its protein product is CASSGTRSGEQYF. The chain joins TRBV6-5 to TRBJ2-5; 8 nucleotides agree with TRBD2. The DNA end is more similar to TRBJ2-7, so the J call may be wrong. The CDR3 is 13 amino acids. The V gene's germline CDR1 is MNHEY and CDR2 SVGAGI.

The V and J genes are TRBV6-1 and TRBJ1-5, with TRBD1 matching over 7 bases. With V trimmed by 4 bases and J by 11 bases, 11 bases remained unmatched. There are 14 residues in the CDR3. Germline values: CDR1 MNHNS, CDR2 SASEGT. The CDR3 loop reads CASSGGGLWAAQHF. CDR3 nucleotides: TGTGCCAGCAGTGGAGGGGGCCTTTGGGCAGCCCAGCATTTT.

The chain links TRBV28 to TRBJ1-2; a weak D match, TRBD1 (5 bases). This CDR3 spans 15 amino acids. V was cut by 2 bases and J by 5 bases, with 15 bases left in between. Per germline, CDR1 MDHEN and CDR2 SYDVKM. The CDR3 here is CASSLKTVSLYGYTF. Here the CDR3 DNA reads TGTGCCAGCAGTTTAAAGACAGTCAGTCTGTATGGCTACACCTTC.